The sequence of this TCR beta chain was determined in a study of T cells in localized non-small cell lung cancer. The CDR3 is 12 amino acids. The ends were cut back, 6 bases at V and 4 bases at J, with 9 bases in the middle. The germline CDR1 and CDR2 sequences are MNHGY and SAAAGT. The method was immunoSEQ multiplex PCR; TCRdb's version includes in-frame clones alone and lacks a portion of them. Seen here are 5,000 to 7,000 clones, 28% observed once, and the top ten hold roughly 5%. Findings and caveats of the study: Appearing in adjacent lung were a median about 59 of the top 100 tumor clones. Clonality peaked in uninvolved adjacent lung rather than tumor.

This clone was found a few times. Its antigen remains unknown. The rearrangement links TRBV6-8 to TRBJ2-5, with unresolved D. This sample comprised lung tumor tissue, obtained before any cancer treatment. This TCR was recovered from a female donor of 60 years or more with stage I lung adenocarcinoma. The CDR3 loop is CASRDSTETQYF. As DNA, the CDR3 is TGTGCCAGCAGAGATAGCACAGAGACCCAGTACTTC.